The clone carrying this T cell receptor (beta chain) was seen a few times. The target antigen is unknown. Sample-barcoded 5' priming and a J-beta primer mix drove a second PCR of about 6 to 12 cycles. Each CDR3 protein is one row after TCRdb ran MiXCR on the 5' RACE reads. Of around 1.7 million distinct CDR3 sequences listed, 28% are singletons. This sample was included in a study of blood T cells in healthy people across ages. Study-wide results and caveats: Estimated diversity that came from one million T cells was considered an underestimate. Diversity of TCR beta correlated strongly with naive T cell percentage.

Sequences were obtained from blood. This TCR derives from a woman under 40 in good health.

This CDR3 is CASSIRQGFNEQYF. For the CDR3, the DNA is TGTGCCAGCAGCATAAGACAGGGTTTCAACGAGCAGTACTTC. This chain joins TRBV7-9 and TRBJ2-7, with 7 bases fitting TRBD1. CDR1 is SEHNR, CDR2 FQNEAQ, per germline (reference sequence). The CDR3 is made up of 14 amino acids. With V trimmed by 5 bases and J by 5 bases, 9 bases remained unmatched. Looking up the rest from reference TRBV7-9 and TRBJ2-7 gives the full variable domain: DTGVSQNPRHKITKRGQNVTFRCDPISEHNRLYWYRQTLGQGPEFLTYFQNEAQLEKSRLLSDRFSAERPKGSFSTLEIQRTEQGDSAMYLCASSIRQGFNEQYFGPGTRLTVT.